Below are 13 T cell receptor beta chains sequenced from a single sample in a study of tumor and adjacent non-tumor tissue in lung cancer. TCRbeta libraries were built with three rounds of nested PCR, modified from ARM-PCR. TCRdb passed the multiplex PCR reads through MiXCR, listing each CDR3 protein once. The table includes under 150,000 distinct CDR3 sequences, approximately 70% detected once. No cell sorting was done before RNA was extracted from the tissue. The sample taken for sequencing was lung tumor tissue. The source is a man in his 60s with small cell lung cancer.

J is TRBJ2-2 and V is TRBV11-3, with D maybe TRBD2 (5 bases). Germline loops: CDR1 SGHNT, CDR2 YENEEA. The V and J ends lost 5 bases and 6 bases respectively, with 16 bases between them. This CDR3 comprises 15 residues. The CDR3 loop is CASSHQRRGPGELFF. In DNA, the CDR3 is TGTGCCAGCAGCCATCAGAGACGAGGGCCCGGGGAGCTGTTTTTT.

The V call is TRBV6-1, the J call TRBJ2-7; 11 bases are a match to TRBD2. The CDR3 runs to 15 residues. CDR1 is MNHNS, CDR2 SASEGT, per germline. The V gene end was trimmed by 7 bases and the J gene end by 3 bases; junction bases not matched to a gene: 8. The CDR3 sequence: CASTKTSGNFYEQYF. In DNA, the CDR3 is TGTGCCAGCACCAAGACTAGCGGGAACTTCTACGAGCAGTACTTC.

J is TRBJ1-1 and V is TRBV28, with 7 bases that match TRBD1. Germline CDR1 MDHEN, CDR2 SYDVKM. The V and J ends lost 6 bases and 4 bases, in that order; junction bases with no gene match: 14. The CDR3 spans 16 residues. The CDR3: CASSNRGGSGVTEAFF. CDR3 DNA sequence: TGTGCCAGCAGCAACAGGGGAGGCAGTGGGGTCACTGAAGCTTTCTTT.

The chain joins TRBV11-2 to TRBJ2-3; D call uncertain. The V gene lost 2 bases and the J gene lost 5 bases, with 8 bases spanning the gap. The CDR3 totals 13 residues. Germline V CDR1 and CDR2: SGHAT, FQNNGV. CDR3 sequence (DNA): TGTGCCAGCAGCTTATCTCACATAGATACGCAGTATTTT. Translating it yields CASSLSHIDTQYF.

The genes are TRBV18 and TRBJ2-3, with 7 positions matching TRBD1. CDR3 length: 14 amino acids. Trimming took 3 bases from V and 4 from J; bases not matched to a gene: 4. Germline CDR1 and CDR2: KGHSH and LQKENI. The CDR3, as DNA: TGTGCCAGCTCACCGACAGGGCCCGCAGATACGCAGTATTTT. Residues: CASSPTGPADTQYF.

This clonotype was recorded once. The germline gene is not matched at one end of the junction; a read error may be the cause. V is TRBV12-3 or TRBV12-4 and J is TRBJ2-2; D is unresolved. The CDR3 extends over 16 amino acids. The chain's CDR3 is CASTNGLATNNGELFF. The CDR3 DNA is TGTGCTAGCACCAATGGATTAGCAACGAACAACGGGGAGCTGTTTTTT.

There are many counts of this clonotype. The CDR3 here is CASSFGGWETQYF. CDR3 DNA: TGTGCCAGCAGTTTTGGGGGTTGGGAGACCCAGTACTTC. V is TRBV28 and J is TRBJ2-5, with D perhaps matching TRBD1 or TRBD2 (5 bases each). CDR3 length equals 13 residues. Germline CDR1 reads MDHEN; CDR2 reads SYDVKM. The ends were cut back, 3 bases at V and 5 bases at J, with 10 bases in the middle.

Regarding this clonotype: A much more abundant neighbour one base away suggests this may be a read error. This chain connects TRBV6-1 to TRBJ1-2; D uncertain. This CDR3 spans 12 amino acids. The germline CDR1 and CDR2 sequences are MNHNS and SASEGT. CDR3 DNA sequence: TGTGTCAGCAGTGAAGCGCACGGGTCGTTCACCTTC. Its translation: CVSSEAHGSFTF.

In the case of this clonotype: It may be a read error: a sequence one base away is much more abundant. The V and J genes are TRBV24-1 and TRBJ2-1; TRBD2 matches at 7 bases. Trimming at V came to 4 bases and at J to 0 bases, leaving 2 bases not matched to a gene. CDR1 and CDR2 (germline): KGHDR, SFDVKD. CDR3 length: 15 residues. The CDR3 here is CATSEGTISYNEQFF. In DNA form, the CDR3 reads TGTGCCACCAGTGAAGGGACTATCTCCTACAATGAGCAGTTCTTC.

A remark on this clonotype: One end of the junction varies from germline; a read error may be responsible. The chain has TRBV11-3 and TRBJ1-3; no firm D call. This CDR3 comprises 15 residues. The germline V gene encodes CDR1 SGHNT and CDR2 YENEEA. The CDR3 sequence is CASSFGSSSGNTICF. CDR3 DNA: TGTGCCAGCAGCTTCGGGTCCTCATCTGGAAACACCATATGTTTT.

The chain employs TRBV5-1 and TRBJ2-5; D unclear. This CDR3 has 14 amino acids. The V end lost 1 base, the J end lost 2 bases, and 9 bases lay between the germline ends. Germline values: CDR1 SGHRS, CDR2 YFSETQ. Here the CDR3 DNA reads TGCGCCAGCAGCTTGTGGAAAGCACAAGAGACCCAGTACTTC. This sequence encodes CASSLWKAQETQYF.

J is TRBJ2-1 and V is TRBV11-1, with 11 bases identical to TRBD2. Germline V CDR1 and CDR2: SGHAT, FQDESV (reference sequence). Trimming at V came to 6 bases and at J to 4 bases, leaving 8 bases not matched to a gene. The CDR3 is made up of 16 amino acids. This chain's CDR3 is CASSDRRTSGYNEQFF. The CDR3 DNA follows: TGTGCCAGCAGTGATCGCCGGACTAGCGGGTACAATGAGCAGTTCTTC. The full variable domain, in which reference TRBV11-1 and TRBJ2-1 provide the parts outside the CDR3, is EAEVAQSPRYKITEKSQAVAFWCDPISGHATLYWYRQILGQGPELLVQFQDESVVDDSQLPKDRFSAERLKGVDSTLKIQPAELGDSAMYLCASSDRRTSGYNEQFFGPGTRLTVL.

This clonotype was picked up one time. Being one base from a much bigger clone, this may be a read error. The chain carries TRBV20-1 and TRBJ1-2; D is undetermined. The CDR3 contains 12 residues. The germline V and J ends were trimmed by 7 bases and 2 bases, with 11 bases remaining between them. Germline CDR1 DFQATT, CDR2 SNEGSKA (reference sequence). As DNA, the CDR3 is TGCAGTGATGGCCGCCAGAACTATGGCTACACCTTC. It codes for CSDGRQNYGYTF.